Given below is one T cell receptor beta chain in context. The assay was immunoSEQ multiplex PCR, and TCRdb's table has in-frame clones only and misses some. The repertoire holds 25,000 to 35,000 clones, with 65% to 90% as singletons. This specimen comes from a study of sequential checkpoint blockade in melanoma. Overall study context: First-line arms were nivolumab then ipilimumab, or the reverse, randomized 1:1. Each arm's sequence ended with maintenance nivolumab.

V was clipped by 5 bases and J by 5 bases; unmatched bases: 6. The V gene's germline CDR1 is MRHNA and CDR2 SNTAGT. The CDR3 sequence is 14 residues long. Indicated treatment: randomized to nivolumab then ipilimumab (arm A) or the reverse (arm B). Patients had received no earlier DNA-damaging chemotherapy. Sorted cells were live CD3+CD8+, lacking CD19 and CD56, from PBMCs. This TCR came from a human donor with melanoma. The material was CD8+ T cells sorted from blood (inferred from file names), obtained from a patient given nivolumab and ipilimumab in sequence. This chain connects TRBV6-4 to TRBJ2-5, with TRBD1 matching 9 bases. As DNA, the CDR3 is TGTGCCAGCAGTCCAACAGGGGGCATTGAGACCCAGTACTTC. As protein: CASSPTGGIETQYF.